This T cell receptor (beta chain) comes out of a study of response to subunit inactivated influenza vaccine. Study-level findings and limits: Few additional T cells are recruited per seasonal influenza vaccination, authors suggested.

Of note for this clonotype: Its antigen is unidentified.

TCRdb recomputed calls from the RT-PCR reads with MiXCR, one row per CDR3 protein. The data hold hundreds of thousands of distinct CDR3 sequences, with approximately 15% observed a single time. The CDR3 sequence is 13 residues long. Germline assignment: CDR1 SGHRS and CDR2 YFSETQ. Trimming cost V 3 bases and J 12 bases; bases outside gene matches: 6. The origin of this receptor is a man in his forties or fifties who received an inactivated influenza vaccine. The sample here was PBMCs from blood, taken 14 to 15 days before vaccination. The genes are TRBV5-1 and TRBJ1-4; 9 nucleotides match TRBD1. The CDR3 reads CASSWGQGAELFF. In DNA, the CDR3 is TGCGCCAGCAGCTGGGGACAGGGTGCAGAACTGTTTTTT.